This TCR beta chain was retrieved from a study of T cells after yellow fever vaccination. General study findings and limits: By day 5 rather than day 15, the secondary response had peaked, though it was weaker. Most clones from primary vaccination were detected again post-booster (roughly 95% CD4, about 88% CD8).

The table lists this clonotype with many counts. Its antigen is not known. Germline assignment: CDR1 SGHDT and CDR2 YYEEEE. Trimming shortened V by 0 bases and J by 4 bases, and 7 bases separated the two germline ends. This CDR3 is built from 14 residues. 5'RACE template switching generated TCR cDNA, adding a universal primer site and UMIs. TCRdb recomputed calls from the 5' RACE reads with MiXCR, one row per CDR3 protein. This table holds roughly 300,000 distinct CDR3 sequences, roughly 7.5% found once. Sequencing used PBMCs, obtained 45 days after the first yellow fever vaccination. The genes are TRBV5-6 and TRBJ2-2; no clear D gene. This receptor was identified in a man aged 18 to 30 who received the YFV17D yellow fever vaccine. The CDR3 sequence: CASSLGRTTGELFF. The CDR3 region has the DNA TGTGCCAGCAGCTTGGGCAGGACCACCGGGGAGCTGTTTTTT.